These 3 T cell receptor beta chains share one sample of origin, sequenced in a study of liver allograft versus peripheral blood T cells. At the level of the study: Transplanted-liver and recipient peripheral blood T cell receptor repertoires were compared.

TCRdb re-called the reads with MiXCR, one entry per CDR3 protein. The data hold some 9,200 distinct CDR3 sequences, with more than 25% observed a single time. These receptors were collected from a human patient who had a liver transplant. The T cells may partly be graft donor cells.

This clonotype is medium-sized (0.01 to 0.1%) in the sample. The chain uses TRBV11-2 and TRBJ1-4; tentative D call: TRBD1 (5 bases). The V and J ends lost 2 bases and 11 bases respectively, with 15 bases between them. CDR1 is SGHAT and CDR2 is FQNNGV in the germline V gene. The CDR3 totals 14 residues. The CDR3 loop is CASSLQQEEVKLFF. In DNA, the CDR3 is TGTGCCAGCAGCTTACAACAGGAGGAAGTGAAACTGTTTTTT.

This clonotype was seen more than once but under ten times. J is TRBJ1-1 and V is TRBV19; D perhaps matches TRBD1 (5 bases). The CDR3 spans 13 residues. Trimming removed 7 bases at V and 4 bases at J, with 13 bases between. Germline CDR1 and CDR2: LNHDA and SQIVND (reference sequence). In DNA form, the CDR3 reads TGTGCCAGTACCCTGTGGGGGGGCACTGAAGCTTTCTTT. This codes for CASTLWGGTEAFF.

By proportion, this clonotype is medium-sized. V gene TRBV15 combines with J gene TRBJ2-2; either TRBD1 or TRBD2 may fit D (5 bases each). Trimming removed 4 bases from V and 5 bases from J, with 23 bases in between. The CDR3 is 18 amino acids. In germline, CDR1 is LNHNV, CDR2 YYDKDF (reference sequence). CDR3 sequence reads: CATSNMGRVGVPTGELFF. As DNA, the CDR3 is TGTGCCACCAGCAACATGGGCAGGGTGGGGGTTCCAACCGGGGAGCTGTTTTTT.